Sequencing of this TCR beta chain was carried out in a study of radiation and T cells in renal cell carcinoma. V lost 6 bases and J lost 4; bases outside the gene matches: 11. The germline V gene has CDR1 ENHRY and CDR2 SYGVKD. This CDR3 has 18 amino acids. Profiled with immunoSEQ multiplex PCR; TCRdb holds only in-frame clones, not every one. The top ten hold roughly 7.6% of the sample, which has around 100,000 clones, 84% seen once. This sample's time point: blood 4 weeks post-SBRT, at nephrectomy. Described treatment: 15 Gy SBRT to primary tumor, nephrectomy 4 weeks later. The source is a man aged 55 to 70 with renal cell carcinoma. The sequencing used blood, collected from a patient whose treatment included radiotherapy and nephrectomy. The chain links TRBV10-3 to TRBJ2-5; 16 bases are a match to TRBD2. CDR3 in amino acids: CAIRAGTSGRGAGETQYF. The CDR3 DNA follows: TGTGCCATCAGGGCTGGGACTAGCGGGAGGGGAGCGGGAGAGACCCAGTACTTC.